The 19 T cell receptor beta chains reported below all come from one sample, sequenced in a study of CD8+ T cells in alopecia areata. Following RNA extraction, reverse transcription yielded cDNA that acted as the sequencing template. Data came from immunoSEQ multiplex PCR; TCRdb stores just in-frame clones and leaves some out. The sample shows 150,000 to 200,000 clones, roughly three fifths of them seen only once. Treatment indicated: oral pan-JAK inhibitor, 5-10 mg twice daily. The specimen comprised CD8+ T cells sorted from blood, sampled at week 24, from a patient treated with tofacitinib. The receptor source for this set is a human donor with alopecia areata.

The rearrangement uses TRBV27 and TRBJ2-5, with 13 bases identical to TRBD2. There are 16 residues in the CDR3. V was pared by 0 bases and J by 5 bases, with 3 bases of the junction left unmatched. CDR1 is MNHEY and CDR2 is SMNVEV in the germline V gene (reference sequence). The CDR3 bases are TGTGCCAGCAGTTTATCGACTAGCGGGGGGTCGGAGACCCAGTACTTC. Residues: CASSLSTSGGSETQYF.

V gene TRBV5-1 combines with J gene TRBJ2-1; D uncertain. This CDR3 has 17 amino acids. Germline loops: CDR1 SGHRS, CDR2 YFSETQ. With 0 bases removed from V and 1 base from J, the gap between germline ends came to 14 bases. CDR3 residues: CASSLDATTRSYNEQFF. CDR3 coding DNA: TGCGCCAGCAGCTTGGATGCTACGACGCGGTCCTACAATGAGCAGTTCTTC.

The V call is TRBV2, the J call TRBJ1-2, with 7 positions matching TRBD1. Germline assignment: CDR1 SNHLY and CDR2 FYNNEI. CDR3 length: 14 residues. After removal of 1 base from V and 3 bases from J, the junction contained 2 bases not matched to a gene. The CDR3 spells CASSEVTGDYGYTF. CDR3 coding DNA: TGTGCCAGCAGTGAAGTTACAGGGGACTATGGCTACACCTTC.

Points on this clone: In the same sample, other DNA sequences code for this CDR3. This rearrangement joins TRBV9 to TRBJ2-6; D not certain. The V gene's germline CDR1 is SGDLS and CDR2 YYNGEE. Trimming removed 1 base from V and 1 base from J, with 0 bases in between. The CDR3 loop spans 13 amino acids. The CDR3 region is CASSVSGANVLTF. The CDR3 DNA reads TGTGCCAGCAGCGTATCTGGGGCCAACGTCCTGACTTTC.

This clone was seen only a few times. The CDR3 loop is CASTSDGELFF. The DNA for the CDR3 is TGTGCCAGCACCTCTGACGGGGAGCTGTTTTTT. This chain links TRBV25-1 with TRBJ2-2; D is undetermined. Germline CDR1 is MGHDK and CDR2 is SYGVNS. This CDR3 region has 11 residues. V was shortened by 7 bases and J by 7 bases, with 7 bases between the two germline ends.

The chain joins TRBV10-2 to TRBJ1-5, with D possibly matching TRBD1 (5 bases). CDR1 WSHSY and CDR2 SAAADI come from the germline V gene. V lost 4 bases to trimming and J lost 7 bases, with 11 bases between them. CDR3 length: 13 amino acids. In DNA form, the CDR3 reads TGCGCCAGCAGTGGAGGGGCAGGCCAGCCCCAGCATTTT. It encodes CASSGGAGQPQHF.

This clone was counted only a few times. The chain carries TRBV4-1 and TRBJ2-1; TRBD2 might be the D (6 bases). This CDR3 has 14 residues. Trimming left V 5 bases short and J 8 bases short, with 16 bases between. Per the germline V gene, CDR1 is MGHRA and CDR2 is YSYEKL. The CDR3 DNA is TGCGCCAGCAGCTCCGTCGGGGGAAACTATGAGCAGTTCTTC. This gives the protein CASSSVGGNYEQFF.

This chain connects TRBV27 to TRBJ2-7, with D possibly TRBD2 on 6 matching bases. The CDR3 is made up of 13 amino acids. CDR1 is MNHEY, CDR2 SMNVEV, per germline (reference sequence). V lost 4 bases and J lost 4, with 11 bases in between. The CDR3 bases are TGTGCCAGCAGTTCCTCAGGAGGGTACGAGCAGTACTTC. As protein: CASSSSGGYEQYF.

The table lists this clone with a count of one. The chain couples TRBV5-8 to TRBJ2-5, with 9 nucleotides matching TRBD1. V lost 3 bases and J lost 5; bases outside the gene matches: 17. Looked up from germline, CDR1 is SGHTS and CDR2 is YDEGEE. CDR3 length: 18 residues. This CDR3 reads CASSSYRHQQGAGETQYF. The CDR3 coding sequence is TGTGCCAGCAGCTCATACCGCCATCAACAGGGGGCTGGGGAGACCCAGTACTTC.

Remarks on this clone: Other DNA sequences of this sample code for an identical CDR3. The CDR3 bases are TGTGCCAGCAGCTCTTCCTCCTACGAGCAGTACTTC. Translating gives CASSSSSYEQYF. The chain uses TRBV5-6 and TRBJ2-7, with no clear D. CDR1 is SGHDT and CDR2 is YYEEEE in the germline V gene. Between the trimmed V and J ends, which lost 3 bases and 0 bases, there was a span of 4 bases. The CDR3 has 12 residues. The full variable domain, completed using reference TRBV5-6 and TRBJ2-7, is DAGVTQSPTHLIKTRGQQVTLRCSPKSGHDTVSWYQQALGQGPQFIFQYYEEEERQRGNFPDRFSGHQFPNYSSELNVNALLLGDSALYLCASSSSSYEQYFGPGTRLTVT.

This sequence joins TRBV30 and TRBJ2-7; perhaps D is TRBD1 or TRBD2 (5 bases each). Looked up from germline, CDR1 is GTSNPN and CDR2 is SVGIG (reference sequence). This CDR3 region has 15 residues. V was clipped by 0 bases and J by 3 bases, with 15 bases between them. The CDR3 loop reads CAWSVFLGVYYEQYF. CDR3 DNA: TGTGCCTGGAGTGTTTTCCTGGGGGTATACTACGAGCAGTACTTC.

The chain employs TRBV9 and TRBJ1-5; D is possibly TRBD1 (6 bases). V was trimmed by 0 bases and J by 3 bases, leaving 7 bases between them. Germline CDR1 SGDLS, CDR2 YYNGEE. The CDR3 runs 14 residues. This chain's CDR3 is CASSVGQANQPQHF. CDR3 nucleotide sequence: TGTGCCAGCAGCGTAGGACAGGCCAATCAGCCCCAGCATTTT.

The V and J genes are TRBV5-1 and TRBJ1-2; D is possibly TRBD1 (6 bases). This CDR3 contains 15 residues. The germline CDR1 and CDR2 sequences are SGHRS and YFSETQ. Trimming took off 2 bases at V and 8 bases at J, with 19 bases between the two ends. The CDR3 reads CASSLNGQSIRGYTF. In nucleotides, the CDR3 is TGCGCCAGCAGCTTAAATGGACAGAGCATTAGGGGCTACACCTTC.

This clone was observed a handful of times. The CDR3 spells CASRTPGVRHEQYF. CDR3 DNA sequence: TGTGCCAGCAGAACCCCAGGGGTACGGCACGAGCAGTACTTC. The chain has TRBV6-5 and TRBJ2-7; D possibly corresponds to TRBD1 (6 bases). The CDR3 totals 14 residues. Deletions cut 6 bases from V and 5 bases from J, with 17 bases between. In germline, CDR1 is MNHEY, CDR2 SVGAGI.

This chain joins TRBV2 and TRBJ2-7, with 9 bases aligning to TRBD2. CDR1 is SNHLY, CDR2 FYNNEI, per germline. V gave up 1 base and J gave up 3 bases; unmatched junction bases: 4. The CDR3 has 15 amino acids. The CDR3 protein is CASSEDRAGGYEQYF. The CDR3 region has the DNA TGTGCCAGCAGTGAAGATCGAGCGGGGGGCTACGAGCAGTACTTC.

This clone has more than one count but fewer than ten. The V gene is TRBV30, the J gene TRBJ2-1; 7 nucleotides line up with TRBD1. The J segment lost 4 bases and the V segment lost 2 bases, leaving 2 bases of the junction unmatched. This CDR3 is 13 amino acids long. The germline V gene has CDR1 GTSNPN and CDR2 SVGIG (reference sequence). The CDR3, as DNA: TGTGCCTGGAGTTGGGACAGATACAATGAGCAGTTCTTC. Its protein product is CAWSWDRYNEQFF.

This chain connects TRBV7-9 to TRBJ2-7, with D perhaps TRBD1 or TRBD2 (5 bases each). Germline V gene lookup returns CDR1 SEHNR and CDR2 FQNEAQ (reference sequence). Trimming cost V 4 bases and J 6 bases, with 19 bases left between them. The CDR3 extends over 15 amino acids. The CDR3 reads CASSSSSGTVLEQYF. For the CDR3, the DNA is TGTGCCAGCAGCTCATCCTCCGGGACGGTTCTCGAGCAGTACTTC.

The CDR3 sequence: CASGEETQYF. The CDR3 DNA is TGTGCCAGCGGCGAAGAGACCCAGTACTTC. The chain combines TRBV27 with TRBJ2-5, with D unclear. The CDR3 runs 10 residues. V was cut by 8 bases and J by 3 bases, with 4 bases left in between. Germline CDR1 MNHEY, CDR2 SMNVEV (reference sequence).

About this clone: A far larger clone is one nucleotide away, so this likely arose from a read error. The sample contains more than one DNA sequence encoding this CDR3. The chain joins TRBV7-9 to TRBJ1-4; no clear D. Germline V CDR1 and CDR2: SEHNR, FQNEAQ (reference sequence). This CDR3 is 14 amino acids long. The V and J ends lost 3 bases and 0 bases respectively, with 5 bases between them. The CDR3 is CASSLIATNEKLFF. CDR3 DNA sequence: TGTGCCAGCAGCTTGATCGCAACTAATGAAAAACTGTTTTTT.